Presented here are 24 T cell receptor beta chains from one specimen sequenced in a study of molecular identifiers for immune sequencing clone quantification. From the PCR reads, TCRdb called clonotypes with MiXCR, one entry per CDR3 protein. The data hold under 650,000 distinct CDR3 sequences, with just under 20% observed a single time. Source material: naive CD8+ T cells from blood, with Jurkat cell RNA spiked in. Subset defined: FACS-sorted CD8+CD4-CCR7+CD45RA+ naive T cells. These receptors came from a human donor in good health. Some libraries in this study had Jurkat cell RNA spiked in.

This clonotype was counted at least ten times. The V gene is TRBV7-2, the J gene TRBJ1-5; tentatively, D is TRBD1 (5 bases). V was cut by 5 bases and J by 0 bases, with 14 bases left in between. CDR1 SGHTA and CDR2 FQGNSA come from the germline V gene. The CDR3 loop spans 16 amino acids. The chain's CDR3 is CASSPDRRDSNQPQHF. DNA of the CDR3: TGTGCCAGCAGCCCCGACAGAAGAGATAGCAATCAGCCCCAGCATTTT. Variable domain in full (rest from reference TRBV7-2 and TRBJ1-5): GAGVSQSPSNKVTEKGKDVELRCDPISGHTALYWYRQSLGQGLEFLIYFQGNSAPDKSGLPSDRFSAERTGGSVSTLTIQRTQQEDSAVYLCASSPDRRDSNQPQHFGDGTRLSIL.

The table lists this clonotype with a few counts. The chain links TRBV28 to TRBJ2-3; a weak D match, TRBD2 (5 bases). This CDR3 comprises 14 residues. Trimming removed 7 bases at V and 0 bases at J, with 11 bases between. CDR1 and CDR2 from the germline V gene are MDHEN and SYDVKM. The CDR3 nucleotides read TGTGCCAGCACAGAGGGCTCTAGCACAGATACGCAGTATTTT. As protein: CASTEGSSTDTQYF.

To note about this clonotype: A read error may explain this, as a much larger clone is one base away. The chain combines TRBV4-3 with TRBJ1-1; D gene ambiguous. Germline CDR1 and CDR2: LGHNA and YSLEER. V lost 0 bases to trimming and J lost 8 bases, with 19 bases between them. The CDR3 is 16 amino acids. CDR3 amino acids: CASSQDFGLPTTEAFF. CDR3 nucleotides: TGCGCCAGCAGCCAAGATTTTGGCCTCCCGACAACCGAAGCTTTCTTT.

In its sample, this clonotype was seen many times. This rearrangement joins TRBV9 to TRBJ1-1; TRBD1 is a possible D gene (6 bases). The length of the CDR3 is 13 residues. The ends were cut back, 0 bases at V and 3 bases at J, with 6 bases in the middle. The germline V gene encodes CDR1 SGDLS and CDR2 YYNGEE. The CDR3 protein is CASSVEGDTEAFF. The DNA of the CDR3 is TGTGCCAGCAGCGTAGAGGGGGACACTGAAGCTTTCTTT.

Points on this clonotype: A read error may be the cause here, since a much bigger clone is one base away. The chain combines TRBV5-6 with TRBJ1-3; D is ambiguous. CDR1 and CDR2 from the germline V gene are SGHDT and YYEEEE. The CDR3 totals 14 residues. The CDR3 sequence: CVSSTQVSGNTIYF. The CDR3 region has the DNA TGTGTCAGCAGCACCCAGGTTTCTGGAAACACCATATATTTT.

The gene calls are TRBV9 and TRBJ2-1; 10 bases match TRBD1. V gave up 2 bases and J gave up 7 bases; unmatched junction bases: 6. Germline lookup yields CDR1 SGDLS and CDR2 YYNGEE. This CDR3 spans 15 amino acids. CDR3 residues: CASSVGTGAGNEQFF. CDR3 DNA sequence: TGTGCCAGCAGCGTCGGGACAGGGGCGGGTAATGAGCAGTTCTTC.

This sequence joins TRBV19 and TRBJ1-5; perhaps TRBD1 as D (5 bases). The V and J ends lost 3 bases and 1 base respectively, with 13 bases between them. The CDR3 runs to 16 residues. Looked up from germline, CDR1 is LNHDA and CDR2 is SQIVND (reference sequence). The DNA of the CDR3 is TGTGCCAGTAGTATGGCGTCGCGGGGCAGCAATCAGCCCCAGCATTTT. Residues: CASSMASRGSNQPQHF.

The rearrangement uses TRBV10-2 and TRBJ2-7; 9 bases line up with TRBD1. The CDR3 extends over 14 amino acids. Per germline, CDR1 WSHSY and CDR2 SAAADI. Trimming cost V 7 bases and J 1 base; bases outside gene matches: 5. The DNA for the CDR3 is TGCGCCAGCATCGGGACAGGGAAATCCTACGAGCAGTACTTC. This sequence encodes CASIGTGKSYEQYF.

This clonotype appeared many times. V gene TRBV4-3 combines with J gene TRBJ2-7, with D perhaps matching TRBD1 (6 bases). Germline V lookup: CDR1 LGHNA, CDR2 YSLEER. Trimming removed 4 bases from V and 0 bases from J, with 13 bases in between. The CDR3 totals 15 residues. CDR3 DNA sequence: TGCGCCAGCAGCCCCGACAGGTTAGACTCCTACGAGCAGTACTTC. It is translated as CASSPDRLDSYEQYF.

Many counts were recorded for this clonotype. The rearrangement uses TRBV4-3 and TRBJ2-7; TRBD2 matches 7 bases. CDR3 length: 16 residues. The trim removed 0 bases at V and 5 bases at J, leaving 10 bases unmatched. The germline V gene encodes CDR1 LGHNA and CDR2 YSLEER. For the CDR3, the DNA is TGCGCCAGCAGCCAAGACCAGGGAGGGGCTAGCGACGAGCAGTACTTC. It codes for CASSQDQGGASDEQYF.

This clonotype was observed at least ten times. The rearrangement joins TRBV28 to TRBJ1-4; D perhaps matches TRBD1 (6 bases). Germline CDR1 and CDR2: MDHEN and SYDVKM. With 4 bases removed from V and 4 bases from J, the gap between germline ends came to 16 bases. CDR3 size: 16 residues. CDR3: CASSSPEGDNNEKLFF. Written as DNA, the CDR3 is TGTGCCAGCAGTTCCCCTGAGGGGGACAATAATGAAAAACTGTTTTTT.

Ten or more counts support this clonotype. This chain uses TRBV2 with TRBJ1-1; D not certain. The V gene lost 2 bases and the J gene lost 4 bases, with 5 bases spanning the gap. Looked up from germline, CDR1 is SNHLY and CDR2 is FYNNEI. This CDR3 is 12 amino acids long. The CDR3 spells CASSEWRTEAFF. Here the CDR3 DNA reads TGTGCCAGCAGTGAATGGCGCACTGAAGCTTTCTTT.

This clonotype was seen at least ten times. This sequence joins TRBV20-1 and TRBJ2-7; 7 bases match TRBD2. J lost 5 bases, V lost 2 bases, and 9 bases had no gene match. CDR1 is DFQATT, CDR2 SNEGSKA, per germline (reference sequence). This CDR3 has 14 residues. CDR3 in amino acids: CSARTTLAANEQYF. Written as DNA, the CDR3 is TGCAGTGCTAGAACTACTCTAGCGGCTAACGAGCAGTACTTC.

This clonotype has a count of ten or more. The V gene is TRBV27, the J gene TRBJ2-3, with 8 bases lining up with TRBD1. This CDR3 is 16 amino acids long. J was trimmed by 4 bases and V by 5 bases; bases with no gene match: 11. The germline V gene has CDR1 MNHEY and CDR2 SMNVEV (reference sequence). CDR3 amino acids: CASSTRDRMVADTQYF. The DNA of the CDR3 is TGTGCCAGCAGTACCCGGGACAGGATGGTCGCAGATACGCAGTATTTT.

Many counts were recorded for this clonotype. The junction does not match germline at one end; this may be a read error. The rearrangement joins TRBV12-3 or TRBV12-4 to TRBJ2-1; 10 bases match TRBD1. CDR3 length: 13 residues. The CDR3 bases are TGTGCCAGCAGAGGACAGGGGGTTGTATTAGCTCGGTTC. It yields the protein CASRGQGVVLARF.

This clonotype was observed at least ten times. This chain connects TRBV3-1 to TRBJ2-7; 10 nucleotides line up with TRBD2. V lost 0 bases to trimming and J lost 5 bases; unmatched junction nucleotides: 10. The length of the CDR3 is 17 residues. Germline CDR1 LGHDT, CDR2 YNNKEL (reference sequence). CDR3 sequence reads: CASSQDLKSGRADEQYF. The CDR3 DNA follows: TGTGCCAGCAGCCAAGATTTGAAGAGCGGGAGGGCCGACGAGCAGTACTTC.

Concerning this clonotype: It may be a read error: a sequence one base away is much more abundant. CDR3 sequence reads: CASGLGQTSNQPQHF. The CDR3 DNA reads TGTGCCAGCGGCTTGGGACAGACTAGCAATCAGCCCCAGCATTTT. V usage is TRBV5-3 and J usage is TRBJ1-5; 7 bases are shared with TRBD1. TRBV5-3 is reported as an ORF; its role is uncertain. This CDR3 has 15 residues. Unmatched junction bases numbered 8, after V lost 8 bases and J lost 0 bases.

This clonotype appeared a few times. The V call is TRBV12-3 or TRBV12-4, the J call TRBJ2-1; no clear D gene. CDR3 length equals 14 residues. V lost 6 bases, J lost 9 bases, and 18 bases lay in between. The CDR3 region is CASSSGPEVGEQFF. The CDR3 DNA follows: TGTGCCAGCAGCTCCGGGCCCGAGGTGGGTGAGCAGTTCTTC.

This clonotype was counted between two and nine times. The chain uses TRBV11-2 and TRBJ2-7; D remains unclear. Trimming left V 5 bases short and J 2 bases short, with 13 bases between. This CDR3 contains 14 residues. In germline, CDR1 is SGHAT, CDR2 FQNNGV. The CDR3 reads CASSPPAGPYEQYF. DNA for the CDR3: TGTGCCAGCAGCCCCCCTGCCGGCCCCTACGAGCAGTACTTC.

CDR3 sequence (DNA): TGCAGTGCTATGTTAGCCCTGGGGTCATACGAGCAGTACTTC. Its translation is CSAMLALGSYEQYF. The gene calls are TRBV20-1 and TRBJ2-7; no firm D call. The CDR3 has 14 residues. Deletions cut 4 bases from V and 4 bases from J, with 17 bases between. Germline V gene lookup returns CDR1 DFQATT and CDR2 SNEGSKA (reference sequence).

J is TRBJ2-5 and V is TRBV28, with D hard to call. CDR1 and CDR2 (germline): MDHEN, SYDVKM. The V and J ends lost 7 bases and 4 bases respectively, with 19 bases between them. CDR3 length: 15 amino acids. CDR3 coding DNA: TGTGCCAGCACCGGGCCGGTAGGAACCCCAGAGACCCAGTACTTC. Translating gives CASTGPVGTPETQYF.

On this clonotype: One junction end disagrees with the germline gene, perhaps due to a read error. The chain employs TRBV11-2 and TRBJ2-3, with 11 bases lining up with TRBD1. The CDR3 length is 15 residues. Per the germline V gene, CDR1 is SGHAT and CDR2 is FQNNGV. CDR3 sequence: CAGSDGTGGPDTQYF. CDR3 bases: TGTGCCGGCAGCGACGGGACAGGGGGTCCAGATACGCAGTATTTT.

This clonotype was observed a few times. This chain uses TRBV19 with TRBJ1-3; D uncertain. V lost 10 bases and J lost 0, with 16 bases in between. In germline, CDR1 is LNHDA, CDR2 SQIVND (reference sequence). This CDR3 contains 15 residues. The CDR3 region has the DNA TGTGCCACCAAGGTGGGCCCGGACTCTGGAAACACCATATATTTT. Protein: CATKVGPDSGNTIYF.

In its sample, this clonotype was seen many times. The chain uses TRBV12-3 or TRBV12-4 and TRBJ2-7; D call uncertain. The CDR3 spans 13 residues. The V end lost 6 bases, the J end lost 3 bases, and 12 bases lay between the germline ends. The DNA for the CDR3 is TGTGCCAGCAGCCCTCAAGGGTTCTACGAGCAGTACTTC. It translates to CASSPQGFYEQYF.